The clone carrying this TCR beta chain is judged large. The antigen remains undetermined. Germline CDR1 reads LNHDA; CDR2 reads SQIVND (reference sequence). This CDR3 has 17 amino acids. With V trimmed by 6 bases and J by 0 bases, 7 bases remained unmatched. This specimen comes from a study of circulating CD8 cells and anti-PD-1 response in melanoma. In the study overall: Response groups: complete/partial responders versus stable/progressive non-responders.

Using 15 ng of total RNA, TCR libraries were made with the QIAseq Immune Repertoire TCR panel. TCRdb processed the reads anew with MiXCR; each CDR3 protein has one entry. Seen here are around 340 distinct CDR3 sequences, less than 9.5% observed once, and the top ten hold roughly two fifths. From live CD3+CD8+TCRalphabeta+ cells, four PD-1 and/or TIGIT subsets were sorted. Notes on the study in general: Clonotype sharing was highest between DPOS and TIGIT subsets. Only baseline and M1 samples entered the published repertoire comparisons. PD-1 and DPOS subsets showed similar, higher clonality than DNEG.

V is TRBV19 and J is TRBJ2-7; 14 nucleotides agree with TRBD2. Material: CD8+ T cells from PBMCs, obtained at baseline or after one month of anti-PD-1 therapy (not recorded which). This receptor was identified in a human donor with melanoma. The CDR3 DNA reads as TGTGCCAGTAGCGGGACTAGCGGGAGTGGGGGCTCCTACGAGCAGTACTTC. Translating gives CASSGTSGSGGSYEQYF.